Following are 13 T cell receptor beta chains from one sample sequenced in a study of cytomegalovirus exposure and HLA in healthy donors. 13 Jbeta primers and 60 Vbeta primers were used for the PCR. Assay: immunoSEQ multiplex PCR; the TCRdb copy retains only in-frame clones and omits some. This sample has about 120,000 clones, with 81% found just once. The source material was PBMCs. Receptor source: a middle-aged woman in good health and CMV-seronegative.

The rearrangement joins TRBV27 to TRBJ2-1; TRBD1 aligns across 7 bases. Germline V CDR1 and CDR2: MNHEY, SMNVEV (reference sequence). V gave up 7 bases and J gave up 0 bases; unmatched junction bases: 6. The CDR3 extends over 15 amino acids. The CDR3 nucleotides are TGTGCCAGCAAACCAAGGGGGCCCTCCTACAATGAGCAGTTCTTC. Encoded protein: CASKPRGPSYNEQFF.

This clone was seen just once. The chain uses TRBV5-6 and TRBJ2-7, with D maybe TRBD1 (6 bases). The germline gives CDR1 SGHDT, CDR2 YYEEEE. This CDR3 is 13 amino acids long. V lost 4 bases to trimming and J lost 5 bases, with 13 bases between them. CDR3 DNA sequence: TGTGCCAGCAGCGAGACCCCAGGGGACGAGCAGTACTTC. This sequence encodes CASSETPGDEQYF.

This chain's CDR3 is CASSSRQGQPQHF. The CDR3 DNA reads TGTGCCAGCAGCTCGAGACAGGGCCAGCCCCAGCATTTT. V usage is TRBV7-8 and J usage is TRBJ1-5; TRBD1 matches 7 bases. This CDR3 contains 13 residues. With V trimmed by 4 bases and J by 7 bases, 4 bases remained unmatched. CDR1 and CDR2 from the germline V gene are SGHVS and FQNEAQ.

There are a few counts of this clone. This sequence joins TRBV6-1 and TRBJ1-1, with 9 bases aligning to TRBD1. With 4 bases clipped from V and 5 bases from J, the junction kept 8 bases outside the gene matches. The CDR3 has 15 amino acids. CDR1 and CDR2 (germline): MNHNS, SASEGT. DNA for the CDR3: TGTGCCAGCAGTGCCCATGACAGGGGGAGGACTGAAGCTTTCTTT. Residues: CASSAHDRGRTEAFF.

The rearrangement uses TRBV27 and TRBJ2-5, with TRBD2 identical over 13 bases. Germline CDR1 MNHEY, CDR2 SMNVEV (reference sequence). The CDR3 covers 18 residues. V lost 7 bases, J lost 3 bases, and 14 bases stayed unmatched. The DNA for the CDR3 is TGTGCCAGCACCCCTCGTTGGACTAGCGGGGGCCTCAAAGAGACCCAGTACTTC. Its translation: CASTPRWTSGGLKETQYF.

The V and J genes are TRBV7-3 and TRBJ2-3, with a weak D call TRBD2 (7 bases). Trimming stripped 1 base from V and 0 bases from J, with 11 bases between. The CDR3 length is 16 residues. The germline CDR1 and CDR2 sequences are SGHTA and FQGTGA. This chain's CDR3 is CASSLMAGASTDTQYF. CDR3 sequence (DNA): TGTGCCAGCAGCTTAATGGCGGGGGCTAGCACAGATACGCAGTATTTT.

This clone is a singleton in its sample. The chain has TRBV7-8 and TRBJ2-7; D is unclear. The CDR3 spans 15 residues. The germline CDR1 and CDR2 sequences are SGHVS and FQNEAQ. The V gene lost 1 base and the J gene lost 1 base, with 11 bases spanning the gap. CDR3 sequence: CASSLGYMASYEQYF. The DNA for the CDR3 is TGTGCCAGCAGCTTAGGATACATGGCTTCCTACGAGCAGTACTTC. The full variable domain, completed using reference TRBV7-8 and TRBJ2-7, is GAGVSQSPRYKVAKRGQDVALRCDPISGHVSLFWYQQALGQGPEFLTYFQNEAQLDKSGLPSDRFFAERPEGSVSTLKIQRTQQEDSAVYLCASSLGYMASYEQYFGPGTRLTVT.

V usage is TRBV4-1 and J usage is TRBJ1-2; tentative D call: TRBD1 (6 bases). The V gene lost 4 bases and the J gene lost 7 bases, with 16 bases spanning the gap. Looked up from germline, CDR1 is MGHRA and CDR2 is YSYEKL. The CDR3 is 14 residues long. As DNA, the CDR3 is TGCGCCAGCAGCCTTACATCAGGGGACGGTGGCTACACCTTC. This encodes CASSLTSGDGGYTF.

The CDR3 DNA is TGTGCCAGCAGCTCCCGGGACAGACTCACAGATACGCAGTATTTT. Its protein is CASSSRDRLTDTQYF. This chain uses TRBV11-1 with TRBJ2-3; 7 nucleotides agree with TRBD1. J gave up 2 bases and V 4 bases, and 6 bases lay outside the gene matches. The CDR3 runs to 15 residues. Germline V lookup: CDR1 SGHAT, CDR2 FQDESV (reference sequence).

The V and J genes are TRBV6-1 and TRBJ1-2, with D tentatively TRBD1 (6 bases). The CDR3 is 16 amino acids. V was cut by 4 bases and J by 0 bases, with 15 bases left in between. The germline V gene encodes CDR1 MNHNS and CDR2 SASEGT. The CDR3 region has the DNA TGTGCCAGCAGTGTTATGCAGGGGCGAACTAACTATGGCTACACCTTC. Translation gives CASSVMQGRTNYGYTF.

This clone showed up just a few times. This chain joins TRBV4-1 and TRBJ1-2; D possibly corresponds to TRBD1 (6 bases). The germline CDR1 and CDR2 sequences are MGHRA and YSYEKL. The CDR3 length is 12 residues. Trimming took 4 bases from V and 8 from J, leaving 11 bases between them. The CDR3 DNA sequence: TGCGCCAGCAGCCGAACAGGGTACGGCTACACCTTC. Its protein is CASSRTGYGYTF.

The chain has TRBV7-3 and TRBJ2-5, with 9 nucleotides matching TRBD1. V lost 1 base, J lost 1 base, and 7 bases stayed unmatched. The CDR3 loop spans 17 amino acids. From germline, CDR1 is SGHTA and CDR2 FQGTGA. The CDR3 DNA sequence: TGTGCCAGCAGCTTAATCGGGGGACAGGGAGGCCAAGAGACCCAGTACTTC. Its protein product is CASSLIGGQGGQETQYF.

In DNA form, the CDR3 reads TGTGCCAGCAGCTTAGCGGGACAGAGCTCTGGAAACACCATATATTTT. Its translation is CASSLAGQSSGNTIYF. The gene calls are TRBV7-2 and TRBJ1-3; 7 nucleotides line up with TRBD1. Trimming cost V 0 bases and J 0 bases; bases outside gene matches: 2. Looked up from germline, CDR1 is SGHTA and CDR2 is FQGNSA. CDR3 length: 16 residues.